This is a list of T cell receptor beta chains from one sample in a study of OX40 agonist ivuxolimab in advanced cancers. Clones were sequenced by immunoSEQ multiplex PCR, and TCRdb holds only the in-frame ones, with some missing. The sample holds tens of thousands of clones, roughly 94% seen once. Sequenced here: CD4+ or CD8+ T cells sorted from blood, sampled in a trial of the OX40 agonist ivuxolimab. The origin of the receptors is an adult with an advanced solid tumor such as melanoma, head and neck, liver or kidney cancer. Each CDR3 is given with its conserved first and last residue. The order of the fields is J gene, V gene, D gene, clone size, CDR3 DNA, CDR3 protein. D genes are given only for firm matches. Size is omitted from some rows. Given values are once, few, many or a class for expanded clones.

>TRBJ1-2|TRBV28|TRBD1|.
TGTGCCAGCGGGACAGACTATGGCTACACCTTC
CASGTDYGYTF
>TRBJ2-7|TRBV6-1|TRBD1|.
TGTGCCAGCAGTGAAGTGACAGGGTCCTACGAGCAGTACTTC
CASSEVTGSYEQYF
>TRBJ2-5|TRBV7-7|TRBD2|.
TGTGCCAGCATGGCAGCGGGAGGGCTTTTGGAGACCCAGTACTTC
CASMAAGGLLETQYF
>TRBJ2-7|TRBV27|.|.
TGTGCCAGCAGCGGGATAGGCTACGAGCAGTACTTC
CASSGIGYEQYF
>TRBJ2-5|TRBV5-6|.|.
TGTGCCAGCAGTCCGACTGGAGCTGAGACCCAGTACTTC
CASSPTGAETQYF
>TRBJ1-2|TRBV28|.|.
TGTGCCAGCAGTTTGGGGGGGATCTATGGCTACACCTTC
CASSLGGIYGYTF
>TRBJ2-3|TRBV6-5|.|.
TGTGCCAGCGCACCCTTGGGGGGTTTTGGGGATACGCAGTATTTT
CASAPLGGFGDTQYF
>TRBJ2-3|TRBV19|TRBD2|.
TGTGCCACCAAAGACGTACTAGCGGATATCACAGATACGCAGTATTTT
CATKDVLADITDTQYF
>TRBJ1-2|TRBV27|.|.
TGTGCCAGCAGTTTAGCGGCAACTAACTATGGCTACACCTTC
CASSLAATNYGYTF
>TRBJ2-7|TRBV9|TRBD1|few
TGTGCCAGCAGCGTAGAAGGACAGGGGCTAAGGGAGCAGTACTTC
CASSVEGQGLREQYF
>TRBJ1-2|TRBV28|.|.
TGTGCCAGCAGTTTTGGGCAGGTATATGGCTACACCTTC
CASSFGQVYGYTF
>TRBJ2-1|TRBV4-1|TRBD1|.
TGCGCCAGCAGCCTCCAACAGGGGAATATCAATGAGCAGTTCTTC
CASSLQQGNINEQFF
>TRBJ2-3|TRBV5-4|.|.
TGTGCCACCGTCTCGATGGGGGTGAATACGCAGTATTTT
CATVSMGVNTQYF
>TRBJ1-5|TRBV7-7|.|.
TGTGCCAGCAGCTTAGTGGTTCTGGGTCGAAAAAATTATAGCAATCAGCCCCAGCATTTT
CASSLVVLGRKNYSNQPQHF
>TRBJ2-7|TRBV5-4|.|.
TGTGCCAGCAGCTTGGGGCTAGGGTACGAGCAGTACTTC
CASSLGLGYEQYF
>TRBJ1-1|TRBV7-6|TRBD1|.
TGTGCCAGTGCGCCGGGACAGGGAAACACTGAAGCTTTCTTT
CASAPGQGNTEAFF
>TRBJ2-5|TRBV5-6|TRBD1|.
TGTGCCAGCAGCTTCCCCAACAGGGGTCGAATTGTGGAGACCCAGTACTTC
CASSFPNRGRIVETQYF
>TRBJ2-2|TRBV6-5|TRBD1|.
TGTGCCAGCAGTTACGGGACAGCCACCGGGGAGCTGTTTTTT
CASSYGTATGELFF
>TRBJ2-3|TRBV12-5|.|once
TGTGCTAGTGGGAAATCAGATACGCAGTATTTT
CASGKSDTQYF
>TRBJ1-1|TRBV4-1|.|.
TGCGCCAGCAGCCAAGAGCACAGGAAAGGAACTGAAGCTTTCTTT
CASSQEHRKGTEAFF
>TRBJ2-4|TRBV20-1|.|.
TGCAGTGCCCTTGGGCAGGCGTGCTGGTACTTC
CSALGQACWYF
>TRBJ1-5|TRBV4-1|.|.
TGCGCCAGCAGCCAAATAATGGGTAGCAATCAGCCCCAGCATTTT
CASSQIMGSNQPQHF
>TRBJ2-1|TRBV7-3|.|.
TGTGCCAGCAGCTTCATGGCAGGTCCGGGGAATGAGCAGTTCTTC
CASSFMAGPGNEQFF
>TRBJ2-7|TRBV19|.|.
TGTGCCAGTAGTCACTACCATATCTACTACGAGCAGTACTTC
CASSHYHIYYEQYF
>TRBJ2-1|TRBV5-6|.|.
TGTGCCAGCAGCTTGGGTACCAGTGAGCAGTTCTTC
CASSLGTSEQFF
>TRBJ2-7|TRBV9|.|.
TGTGCCAGCAGCGCCGGAGGCAGATACGAGCAGTACTTC
CASSAGGRYEQYF
>TRBJ2-2|TRBV4-1|.|.
TGCGCCAGCAGCCAACGCCCGGGGCGCGACACCGGGGAGCTGTTTTTT
CASSQRPGRDTGELFF
>TRBJ2-7|TRBV7-6|TRBD2|.
TGTGCCAGCAGCTCGTCCTGGGGGGGGAGCTACGAGCAGTACTTC
CASSSSWGGSYEQYF
>TRBJ2-3|TRBV6-1|.|.
TGTGCCAGCAGGACAGTTGGCACAGATACGCAGTATTTT
CASRTVGTDTQYF
>TRBJ1-2|TRBV5-4|.|.
TGTGCCAGCAGCCCCTGGAGGGGAGACTATGGCTACACCTTC
CASSPWRGDYGYTF
>TRBJ2-7|TRBV7-8|.|once
TGTGCCAGCAGCCCAACCGGGACACCAATTAGAGGCTACGAGCAGTACTTC
CASSPTGTPIRGYEQYF
>TRBJ2-3|TRBV2|.|.
TGTGCCAGCAGTGAAGCTACGGTTGGAACAGATACGCAGTATTTT
CASSEATVGTDTQYF
>TRBJ2-7|TRBV29-1|.|.
TGCAGCGTTGAAGATGACTCGGCCACGACGTCCAACTACGAGCAGTACTTC
CSVEDDSATTSNYEQYF
>TRBJ2-7|TRBV7-2|TRBD2|.
TGTGCCAGCAGCCTTCTAGCGGATTCCTACGAGCAGTACTTC
CASSLLADSYEQYF
>TRBJ2-5|TRBV28|.|.
TGTGCCAGCACCTCCTACGGGGTCCGGAAGACCCAGTACTTC
CASTSYGVRKTQYF
>TRBJ2-7|TRBV27|TRBD1|.
TGTGCCAGCAGTTTTCCAGGGGGATACGAGCAGTACTTC
CASSFPGGYEQYF
>TRBJ2-7|TRBV7-8|.|.
TGTGCCAGCAGCGCCCCATCCTACGAGCAGTACTTC
CASSAPSYEQYF
>TRBJ2-1|TRBV19|.|.
TGTGCCAGTAGCCTCCGTGCGGGCGGGTACCTCTACAATGAGCAGTTCTTC
CASSLRAGGYLYNEQFF
>TRBJ2-7|TRBV2|.|once
TGTGCCAGCCTTGCCAGCTCCTACGAGCAGTACTTC
CASLASSYEQYF
>TRBJ2-1|TRBV12-5|.|.
TGTGCTAGTGGTCATTCGAGACATGAGCAGTTCTTC
CASGHSRHEQFF
>TRBJ2-7|TRBV6-5|.|once
TGTGCCAGCATCCCAAGGGGGAACTCCTACGAGCAGTACTTC
CASIPRGNSYEQYF
>TRBJ2-5|TRBV19|TRBD2|once
TGTGCCAGTAGTCATCTAGCGGGAGTCCAAGAGACCCAGTACTTC
CASSHLAGVQETQYF
>TRBJ1-4|TRBV28|TRBD1|once
TGTGCCAGCAGTTTCCGAGGGACAGACAGAAATGAAAAACTGTTTTTT
CASSFRGTDRNEKLFF
>TRBJ2-3|TRBV5-1|.|.
TGCGCCAGCAGCAATCTAAGGGGAGATACGCAGTATTTT
CASSNLRGDTQYF
>TRBJ2-1|TRBV4-2|TRBD1|.
TGTGCCAGCAGCCTGACAGGGGGCGAGATCAATGAGCAGTTCTTC
CASSLTGGEINEQFF
>TRBJ1-1|TRBV5-8|.|.
TGTGCCAGCAGGGGAAACACTGAAGCTTTCTTT
CASRGNTEAFF
>TRBJ2-7|TRBV10-1|.|.
TGCGCCAGCAGTGTAGGGGGTACCGACGAGCAGTACTTC
CASSVGGTDEQYF
>TRBJ1-1|TRBV4-3|.|.
TGCGCCAGCAGCCAGGGGGGTGAAGCTTTCTTT
CASSQGGEAFF
>TRBJ1-2|TRBV25-1|TRBD1|.
TGTGCCAGCAGTGAAAGTTCGGGGACAGGGGCGTATGGCTACACCTTC
CASSESSGTGAYGYTF
>TRBJ2-1|TRBV5-1|TRBD1|.
TGCGCCAGCAGCGAAGGGACAGGGTTCGATGAGCAGTTCTTC
CASSEGTGFDEQFF
>TRBJ2-7|TRBV6-4|TRBD1|few
TGTGCCAGCAGTGACTCTCCGGGACAGGGGGCGCAAGAGCAGTACTTC
CASSDSPGQGAQEQYF
>TRBJ1-6|TRBV28|TRBD1|few
TGTGCCAGCAGTTCCGGACAGGGTGATAATTCACCCCTCCACTTT
CASSSGQGDNSPLHF
>TRBJ2-7|TRBV19|.|.
TGTGCCAGTAGTATGGGCGGGACCGACTACGAGCAGTACTTC
CASSMGGTDYEQYF
>TRBJ1-1|TRBV6-5|.|.
TGTGCCAGCTCGCTCAGGGCATTAGACACTGAAGCTTTCTTT
CASSLRALDTEAFF
>TRBJ2-2|TRBV5-5|.|.
TGTGCCAGCAGCTCCCAGACAGGTTTT
CASSSQTGF
>TRBJ2-1|TRBV6-1|TRBD2|.
TGTGCCAGCAGTGAATCAGGGGGACTAGCGGGGATCAATGAGCAGTTCTTC
CASSESGGLAGINEQFF